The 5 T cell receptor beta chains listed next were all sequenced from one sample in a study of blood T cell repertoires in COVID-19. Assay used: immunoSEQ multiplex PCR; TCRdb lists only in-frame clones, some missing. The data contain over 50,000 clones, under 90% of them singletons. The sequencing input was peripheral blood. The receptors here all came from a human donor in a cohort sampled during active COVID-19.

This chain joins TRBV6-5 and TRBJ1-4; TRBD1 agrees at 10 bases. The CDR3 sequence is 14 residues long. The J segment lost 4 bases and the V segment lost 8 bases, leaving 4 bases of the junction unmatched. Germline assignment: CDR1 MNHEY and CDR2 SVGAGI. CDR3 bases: TGTGCCAGCCGACAGGGGGCGGGTAATGAAAAACTGTTTTTT. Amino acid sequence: CASRQGAGNEKLFF.

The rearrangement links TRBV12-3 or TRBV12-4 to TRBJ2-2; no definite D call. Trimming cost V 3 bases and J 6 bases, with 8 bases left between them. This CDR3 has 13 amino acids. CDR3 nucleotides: TGTGCCAGCAGTTTCTATGCGGCCGGGGAGCTGTTTTTT. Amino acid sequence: CASSFYAAGELFF.

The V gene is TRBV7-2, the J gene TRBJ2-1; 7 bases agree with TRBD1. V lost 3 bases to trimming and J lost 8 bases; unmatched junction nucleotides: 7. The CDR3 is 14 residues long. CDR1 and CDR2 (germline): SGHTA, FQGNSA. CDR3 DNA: TGTGCCAGCAGCTTCGACAGGGCATTGGATGAGCAGTTCTTC. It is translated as CASSFDRALDEQFF.

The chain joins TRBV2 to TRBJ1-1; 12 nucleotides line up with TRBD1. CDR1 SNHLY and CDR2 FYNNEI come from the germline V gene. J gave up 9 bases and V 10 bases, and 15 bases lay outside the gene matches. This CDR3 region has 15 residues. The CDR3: CATQATGTGGGKAFF. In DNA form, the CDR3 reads TGTGCCACCCAGGCTACCGGGACAGGGGGCGGAAAAGCTTTCTTT.

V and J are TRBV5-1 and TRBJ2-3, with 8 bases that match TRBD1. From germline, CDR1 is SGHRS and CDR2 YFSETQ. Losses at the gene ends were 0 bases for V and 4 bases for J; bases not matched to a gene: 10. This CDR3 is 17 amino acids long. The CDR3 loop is CASSLAPAGGISDTQYF. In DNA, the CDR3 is TGCGCCAGCAGCTTGGCCCCGGCAGGGGGCATATCAGATACGCAGTATTTT.